This TCR beta chain was identified during a study of CD8 T cells in ankylosing spondylitis. Study outcomes and limitations: One TCR beta motif, made up of roughly 8 highly homologous variants, appeared characteristic of ankylosing spondylitis blood. Earlier work had already found some motif variants in reactive arthritis synovial fluid and blood. Enrichment of disease-linked clones was reportedly significant in matched ankylosing spondylitis synovial fluid.

Construction of TCR beta libraries was performed using quantitative 5'-RACE with molecular barcodes. TCRdb used MiXCR to reprocess the 5' RACE reads, holding one entry per CDR3 protein. This table has about 390,000 distinct CDR3 sequences, 20% to 25% appearing once. CDR3 length equals 15 residues. Germline assignment: CDR1 LGHDT and CDR2 YNNKEL (reference sequence). The V end lost 0 bases, the J end lost 9 bases, and 15 bases lay between the germline ends. This clonotype has ten or more counts. Antigen unknown. Sequenced input: blood, either unsorted or a sorted T cell fraction (not recorded which). The clonotype comes from a male donor with ankylosing spondylitis. The chain employs TRBV3-1 and TRBJ1-5, with a tentative D call TRBD1 (6 bases). CDR3 amino acids: CASSQDARGGWPQHF. The CDR3 nucleotides read TGTGCCAGCAGCCAAGACGCTCGGGGGGGCTGGCCCCAGCATTTT.